This T cell receptor beta chain was retrieved from a study of CD4+ T cells in melanoma. Germline V gene lookup returns CDR1 LNHNV and CDR2 YYDKDF (reference sequence). Trimming cost V 3 bases and J 8 bases; bases outside gene matches: 7. This CDR3 has 14 residues. About this clone: Its cognate antigen is unknown.

Study-wide points: A reported correlation linked neoantigen-specific CD4+ T cells to CD8+, macrophage and B cell function.

The data were produced by immunoSEQ multiplex PCR, yet TCRdb's version contains in-frame clones alone and is incomplete. The table has some 10,000 clones, roughly two thirds seen once. Sequencing input: cells from a culture (not recorded whether cultured in vitro). The rearrangement joins TRBV15 to TRBJ1-2, with 9 bases identical to TRBD1. The clonotype was recovered from a human donor with melanoma. The CDR3 spells CATSSLTGGRGYTF. CDR3 DNA sequence: TGTGCCACCAGCAGTTTAACAGGGGGCCGGGGCTACACCTTC.